This TCR beta chain was captured in a study of technical replicates of blood from a few donors. Measured with immunoSEQ multiplex PCR; TCRdb has only the in-frame clones, and not every one. The sample includes about 64,000 clones, 75% to 90% of them seen just once. Germline V gene lookup returns CDR1 LNHDA and CDR2 SQIVND (reference sequence). Trimming removed 3 bases from V and 2 bases from J, with 14 bases in between. The CDR3 consists of 16 residues. Sequenced input: PBMCs. The chain has TRBV19 and TRBJ1-5; a possible D gene is TRBD1 (6 bases). The clonotype originates from a human donor in good health. Some clones in this sample may be carry-over from other donors' samples. The CDR3 loop reads CASSMWGPFGNQPQHF. The CDR3 DNA is TGTGCCAGTAGTATGTGGGGGCCATTCGGCAATCAGCCCCAGCATTTT.